The 4 T cell receptor beta chains below come from one sample, sequenced in a study of memory CD8 T cells in hepatitis C reinfection (dated by TCRdb to the late 2010s). In the paper's terms, the time point label means: late/post reinfection, 12 to 24 weeks after detection. The sorted cells were sequenced directly ex vivo, without any in vitro expansion ahead of TCR sequencing. Library method: the immunoSEQ multiplex PCR assay. Here the immuneACCESS table is served through TCRdb, limited to in-frame sequences with V and J called. Missing clones are a known gap in these copies; in checked studies unresolved V genes cover under half, and the rest lacks a known reason. The sample table lists about 46,000 clones, roughly 89% of them with a count of one. Approximately 0.67% of the sample belongs to the ten largest clones. The sequenced sample was naive CD8+ T cells sorted from blood. The sample's cell subset or site, from its label and the paper: total naive CD8+CD45RO- T cells. The receptors shown here come from a man aged 18-30 years with hepatitis C virus infection.

The chain couples TRBV10-3 to TRBJ2-1; D call uncertain. The germline CDR1 and CDR2 sequences are ENHRY and SYGVKD. This CDR3 is built from 11 residues. Trimming removed 0 bases at V and 10 bases at J, with 4 bases between. The CDR3 spells CAISESREQFF. CDR3 nucleotides: TGTGCCATCAGTGAGTCGAGGGAGCAGTTCTTC.

The chain couples TRBV4-1 to TRBJ2-1, with TRBD1 identical over 8 bases. Trimming removed 3 bases from V and 4 bases from J; junction bases left unmatched: 5. Germline CDR1 and CDR2: MGHRA and YSYEKL. The CDR3 runs 15 residues. CDR3 in amino acids: CASSHGQGSYNEQFF. The CDR3 bases are TGCGCCAGCAGCCACGGACAGGGTAGTTACAATGAGCAGTTCTTC.

The V call is TRBV5-4, the J call TRBJ1-1; no clear D. The CDR3 sequence is 13 residues long. V was cut by 4 bases and J by 8 bases, with 15 bases left in between. Germline CDR1 reads SGHNT; CDR2 reads YYREEE (reference sequence). In DNA, the CDR3 is TGTGCCAGCAGCCCGAGAGAAGGACTGGAAGCTTTCTTT. Translation gives CASSPREGLEAFF. Looking up the rest from reference TRBV5-4 and TRBJ1-1 gives the full variable domain: ETGVTQSPTHLIKTRGQQVTLRCSSQSGHNTVSWYQQALGQGPQFIFQYYREEENGRGNFPPRFSGLQFPNYSSELNVNALELDDSALYLCASSPREGLEAFFGQGTRLTVV.

The CDR3 region has the DNA TGTGCCAGCACCCCTGAGGAGGGGGCTTACGAGCAGTACTTC. Translation: CASTPEEGAYEQYF. This chain links TRBV6-1 with TRBJ2-7; D perhaps matches TRBD1 (7 bases). Trimming cost V 7 bases and J 4 bases, with 17 bases left between them. The CDR3 has 14 amino acids. Per germline, CDR1 MNHNS and CDR2 SASEGT.